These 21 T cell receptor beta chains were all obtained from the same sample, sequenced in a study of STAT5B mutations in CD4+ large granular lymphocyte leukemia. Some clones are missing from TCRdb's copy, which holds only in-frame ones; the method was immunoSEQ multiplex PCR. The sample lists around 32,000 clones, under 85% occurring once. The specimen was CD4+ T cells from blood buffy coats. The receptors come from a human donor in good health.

In DNA form, the CDR3 reads TGTGCCAGCAGCTCTGGACTAGCGGGGATGTACAATGAGCAGTTCTTC. As protein: CASSSGLAGMYNEQFF. J is TRBJ2-1 and V is TRBV11-2, with 12 bases lining up with TRBD2. Germline CDR1 reads SGHAT; CDR2 reads FQNNGV. V gave up 4 bases and J gave up 4 bases; unmatched junction bases: 5. This CDR3 spans 16 amino acids.

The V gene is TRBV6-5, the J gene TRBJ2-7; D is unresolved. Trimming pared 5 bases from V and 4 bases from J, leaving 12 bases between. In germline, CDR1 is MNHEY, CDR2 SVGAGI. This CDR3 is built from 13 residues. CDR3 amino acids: CASSAADVYEQYF. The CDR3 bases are TGTGCCAGCAGTGCGGCCGACGTTTACGAGCAGTACTTC.

This CDR3 reads CSVDQGRGTEAFF. In DNA, the CDR3 is TGCAGCGTTGATCAGGGTCGTGGCACTGAAGCTTTCTTT. This chain links TRBV29-1 with TRBJ1-1; TRBD1 might be the D (5 bases). The CDR3 totals 13 residues. In germline, CDR1 is SQVTM, CDR2 ANQGSEA. Trimming shortened V by 3 bases and J by 4 bases, and 12 bases separated the two germline ends. The whole variable domain, remainder taken from reference TRBV29-1 and TRBJ1-1, is SAVISQKPSRDICQRGTSLTIQCQVDSQVTMMFWYRQQPGQSLTLIATANQGSEATYESGFVIDKFPISRPNLTFSTLTVSNMSPEDSSIYLCSVDQGRGTEAFFGQGTRLTVV.

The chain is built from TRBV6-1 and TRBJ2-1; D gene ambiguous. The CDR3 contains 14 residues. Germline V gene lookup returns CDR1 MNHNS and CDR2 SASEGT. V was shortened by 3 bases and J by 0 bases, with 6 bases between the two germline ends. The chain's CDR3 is CASSDGSSYNEQFF. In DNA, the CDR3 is TGTGCCAGCAGTGATGGCAGCTCCTACAATGAGCAGTTCTTC.

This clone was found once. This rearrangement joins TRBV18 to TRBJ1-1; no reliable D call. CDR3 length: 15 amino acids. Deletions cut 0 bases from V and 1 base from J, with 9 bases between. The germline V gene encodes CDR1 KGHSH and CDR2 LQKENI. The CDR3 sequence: CASSPPVRGNTEAFF. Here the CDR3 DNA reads TGTGCCAGCTCACCACCGGTTCGGGGGAACACTGAAGCTTTCTTT.

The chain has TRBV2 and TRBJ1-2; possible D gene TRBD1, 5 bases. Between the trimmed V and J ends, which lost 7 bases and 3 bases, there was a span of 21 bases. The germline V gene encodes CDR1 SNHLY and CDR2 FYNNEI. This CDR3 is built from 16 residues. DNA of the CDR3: TGTGCCAGCACCAAAAGCCTAACAGGATCGGACTATGGCTACACCTTC. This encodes CASTKSLTGSDYGYTF.

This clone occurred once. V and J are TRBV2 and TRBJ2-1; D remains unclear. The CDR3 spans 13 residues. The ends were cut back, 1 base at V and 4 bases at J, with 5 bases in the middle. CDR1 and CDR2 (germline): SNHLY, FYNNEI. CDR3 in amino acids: CASSEGQYNEQFF. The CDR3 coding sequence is TGTGCCAGCAGTGAAGGCCAGTACAATGAGCAGTTCTTC.

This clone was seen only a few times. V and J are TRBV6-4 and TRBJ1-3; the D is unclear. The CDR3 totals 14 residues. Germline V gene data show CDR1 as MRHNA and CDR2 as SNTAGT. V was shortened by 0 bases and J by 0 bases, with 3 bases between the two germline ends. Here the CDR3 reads CASSDSHSGNTIYF. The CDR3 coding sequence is TGTGCCAGCAGTGACTCCCACTCTGGAAACACCATATATTTT.

CDR3 amino acids: CASSSGQGGTEAFF. CDR3 DNA sequence: TGTGCCAGCAGCTCCGGACAGGGCGGCACTGAAGCTTTCTTT. The V call is TRBV28, the J call TRBJ1-1, with 8 nucleotides matching TRBD1. The CDR3 extends over 14 amino acids. The V and J ends lost 6 bases and 4 bases, in that order; junction bases with no gene match: 7. CDR1 is MDHEN and CDR2 is SYDVKM in the germline V gene.

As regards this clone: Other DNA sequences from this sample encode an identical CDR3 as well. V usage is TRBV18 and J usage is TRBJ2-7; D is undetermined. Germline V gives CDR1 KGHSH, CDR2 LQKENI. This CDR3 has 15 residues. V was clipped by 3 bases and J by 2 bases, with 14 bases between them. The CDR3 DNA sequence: TGTGCCAGCTCACCCACATCGGGTGGAGCCTACGAGCAGTACTTC. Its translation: CASSPTSGGAYEQYF.

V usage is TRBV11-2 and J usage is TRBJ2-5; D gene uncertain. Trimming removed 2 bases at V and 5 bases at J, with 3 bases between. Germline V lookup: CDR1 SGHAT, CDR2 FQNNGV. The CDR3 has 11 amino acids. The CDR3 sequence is CASSLWETQYF. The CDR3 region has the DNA TGTGCCAGCAGCTTATGGGAGACCCAGTACTTC.

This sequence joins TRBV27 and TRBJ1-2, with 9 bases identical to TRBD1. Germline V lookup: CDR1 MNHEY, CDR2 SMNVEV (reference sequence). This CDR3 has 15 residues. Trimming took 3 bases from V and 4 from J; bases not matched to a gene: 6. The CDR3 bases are TGTGCCAGCAGTTTCCTTACAGGGGGCGTCTATGGCTACACCTTC. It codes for CASSFLTGGVYGYTF.

The CDR3 DNA sequence: TGTGCCAGCAGCTTACCGGGCACGTCAGATACGCAGTATTTT. This sequence encodes CASSLPGTSDTQYF. V and J are TRBV11-1 and TRBJ2-3; no firm D call. Germline V lookup: CDR1 SGHAT, CDR2 FQDESV (reference sequence). Trimming pared 2 bases from V and 4 bases from J, leaving 10 bases between. There are 14 residues in the CDR3.

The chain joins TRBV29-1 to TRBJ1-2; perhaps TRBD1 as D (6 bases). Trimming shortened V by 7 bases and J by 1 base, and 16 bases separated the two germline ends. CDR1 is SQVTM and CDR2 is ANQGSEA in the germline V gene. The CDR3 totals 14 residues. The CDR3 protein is CSAAPTGLNYGYTF. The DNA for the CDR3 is TGCAGCGCAGCCCCGACAGGACTTAACTATGGCTACACCTTC.

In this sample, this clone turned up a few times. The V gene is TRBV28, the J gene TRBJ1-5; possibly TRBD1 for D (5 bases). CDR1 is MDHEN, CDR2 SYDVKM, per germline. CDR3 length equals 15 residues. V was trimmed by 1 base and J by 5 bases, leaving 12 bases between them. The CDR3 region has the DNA TGTGCCAGCAGTTTATCTCTGGGGCGGTATCAGCCCCAGCATTTT. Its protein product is CASSLSLGRYQPQHF.

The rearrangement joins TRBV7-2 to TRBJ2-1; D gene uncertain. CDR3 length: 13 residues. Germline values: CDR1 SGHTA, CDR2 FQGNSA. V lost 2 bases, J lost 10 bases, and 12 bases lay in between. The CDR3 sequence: CASSLSRVKEQFF. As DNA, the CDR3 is TGTGCCAGCAGCTTATCTAGGGTCAAGGAGCAGTTCTTC.

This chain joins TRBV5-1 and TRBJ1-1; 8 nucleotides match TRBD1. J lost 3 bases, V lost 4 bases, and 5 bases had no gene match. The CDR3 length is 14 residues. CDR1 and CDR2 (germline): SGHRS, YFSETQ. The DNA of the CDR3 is TGCGCCAGCAGCAAACAGGGGGGAGACACTGAAGCTTTCTTT. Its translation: CASSKQGGDTEAFF.

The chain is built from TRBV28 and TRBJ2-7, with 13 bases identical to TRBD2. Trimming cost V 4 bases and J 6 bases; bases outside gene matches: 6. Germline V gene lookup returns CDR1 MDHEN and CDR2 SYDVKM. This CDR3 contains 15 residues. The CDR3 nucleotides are TGTGCCAGCAGTTCTTCCGGGACTAGCGGGATCGAGCAGTACTTC. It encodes CASSSSGTSGIEQYF.

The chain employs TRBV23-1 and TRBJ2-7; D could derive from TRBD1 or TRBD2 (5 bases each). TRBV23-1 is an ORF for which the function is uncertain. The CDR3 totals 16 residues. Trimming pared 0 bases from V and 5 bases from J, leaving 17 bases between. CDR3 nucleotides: TGCGCCAGCAGTCAATCGTTCCAGTGCGAGGGGAACGAGCAGTACTTC. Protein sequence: CASSQSFQCEGNEQYF.

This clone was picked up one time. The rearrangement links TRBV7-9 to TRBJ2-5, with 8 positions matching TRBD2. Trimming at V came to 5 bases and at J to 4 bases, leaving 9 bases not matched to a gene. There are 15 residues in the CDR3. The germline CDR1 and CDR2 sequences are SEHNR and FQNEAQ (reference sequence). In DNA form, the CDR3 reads TGTGCCAGCAGCCATTCCGGGACTAGGAGAGAGACCCAGTACTTC. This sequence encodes CASSHSGTRRETQYF.

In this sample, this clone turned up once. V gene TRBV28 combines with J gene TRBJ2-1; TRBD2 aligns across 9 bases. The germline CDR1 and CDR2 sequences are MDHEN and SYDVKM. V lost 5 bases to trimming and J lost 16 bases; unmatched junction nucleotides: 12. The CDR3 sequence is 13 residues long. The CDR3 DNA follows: TGTGCCAGCAGTCCTTCGGGACTAGCCGTTCGCTTCTTC. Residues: CASSPSGLAVRFF.